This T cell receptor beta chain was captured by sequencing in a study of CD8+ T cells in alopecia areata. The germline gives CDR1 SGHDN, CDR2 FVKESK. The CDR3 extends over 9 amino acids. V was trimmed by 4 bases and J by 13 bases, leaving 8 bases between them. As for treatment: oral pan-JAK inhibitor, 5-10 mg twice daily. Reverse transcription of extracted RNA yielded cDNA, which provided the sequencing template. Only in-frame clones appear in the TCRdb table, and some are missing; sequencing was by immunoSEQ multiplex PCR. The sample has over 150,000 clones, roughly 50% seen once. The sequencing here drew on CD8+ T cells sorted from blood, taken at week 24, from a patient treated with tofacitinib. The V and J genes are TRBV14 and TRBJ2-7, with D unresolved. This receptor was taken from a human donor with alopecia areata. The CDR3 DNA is TGTGCCAGCAGCCCCTTTGGTTACTTC. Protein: CASSPFGYF.